This passage covers 32 T cell receptor beta chains from one sample sequenced in a study of blood T cell repertoires in COVID-19. TCRdb's table, derived via immunoSEQ multiplex PCR, lists solely in-frame clones and lacks some. This sample has around 200,000 clones, with roughly 85% found just once. The sample was peripheral blood. These TCRs come from an elderly woman with acute or convalescent COVID-19.

V is TRBV29-1 and J is TRBJ2-1; a weak D match, TRBD2 (5 bases). Germline CDR1 and CDR2: SQVTM and ANQGSEA. The ends were cut back, 5 bases at V and 8 bases at J, with 10 bases in the middle. This CDR3 comprises 11 residues. The CDR3 nucleotides are TGCAGCGTTTCTCGGGGAGATGAGCAGTTCTTC. This codes for CSVSRGDEQFF.

The chain is built from TRBV5-1 and TRBJ2-7, with 7 bases fitting TRBD2. V was clipped by 0 bases and J by 6 bases; unmatched bases: 9. The CDR3 totals 15 residues. Germline assignment: CDR1 SGHRS and CDR2 YFSETQ. The CDR3 DNA follows: TGCGCCAGCAGCTTGGTGGTAGCGGGCCCGGGCGAGCAGTACTTC. It specifies CASSLVVAGPGEQYF.

The chain carries TRBV28 and TRBJ1-5; D ambiguous. This CDR3 region has 12 residues. The germline V gene has CDR1 MDHEN and CDR2 SYDVKM. Trimming cost V 5 bases and J 1 base, with 3 bases left between them. As DNA, the CDR3 is TGTGCCAGCAGTGAGAGCAATCAGCCCCAGCATTTT. It translates to CASSESNQPQHF.

The chain combines TRBV4-1 with TRBJ2-3, with TRBD1 identical over 7 bases. The germline V gene has CDR1 MGHRA and CDR2 YSYEKL. The CDR3 covers 17 residues. After removal of 3 bases from V and 1 base from J, the junction contained 10 bases not matched to a gene. Written as DNA, the CDR3 is TGCGCCAGCAGCCAGTTCCCACAGGGGTTTGGCACAGATACGCAGTATTTT. It yields the protein CASSQFPQGFGTDTQYF.

This clone was observed a few times. This chain joins TRBV24-1 and TRBJ2-5, with 10 nucleotides matching TRBD2. Germline-derived CDR1 and CDR2 are KGHDR and SFDVKD. With 2 bases clipped from V and 5 bases from J, the junction kept 10 bases outside the gene matches. CDR3 length equals 17 residues. CDR3 nucleotides: TGTGCCACCAGTGATTCTGCCCTAGCGGGAGTGGGGGAGACCCAGTACTTC. Residues: CATSDSALAGVGETQYF.

This chain connects TRBV7-9 to TRBJ2-1; TRBD2 matches 10 bases. The V gene end was trimmed by 2 bases and the J gene end by 0 bases; junction bases not matched to a gene: 10. The CDR3 is made up of 19 amino acids. CDR1 is SEHNR and CDR2 is FQNEAQ in the germline V gene (reference sequence). CDR3 loop: CASSLIFSGRSSSYNEQFF. CDR3 coding DNA: TGTGCCAGCAGCTTAATATTTAGCGGGAGGTCCAGCTCCTACAATGAGCAGTTCTTC. Looking up the rest from reference TRBV7-9 and TRBJ2-1 gives the full variable domain: DTGVSQNPRHKITKRGQNVTFRCDPISEHNRLYWYRQTLGQGPEFLTYFQNEAQLEKSRLLSDRFSAERPKGSFSTLEIQRTEQGDSAMYLCASSLIFSGRSSSYNEQFFGPGTRLTVL.

The rearrangement links TRBV7-2 to TRBJ2-3, with D perhaps matching TRBD2 (5 bases). The V and J ends lost 5 bases and 11 bases respectively, with 20 bases between them. CDR1 and CDR2 from the germline V gene are SGHTA and FQGNSA. The CDR3 is 14 amino acids. For the CDR3, the DNA is TGTGCCAGCAGCCCCCCCTTGGCCCGGGGAAGGCAGTATTTT. Encoded protein: CASSPPLARGRQYF.

This chain uses TRBV28 with TRBJ1-1; TRBD1 matches at 7 bases. There are 14 residues in the CDR3. CDR1 is MDHEN, CDR2 SYDVKM, per germline. V was clipped by 7 bases and J by 0 bases; unmatched bases: 5. Written as DNA, the CDR3 is TGTGCCAGCACCCACAGGGGTTTGAACACTGAAGCTTTCTTT. Its protein product is CASTHRGLNTEAFF. Looking up the rest from reference TRBV28 and TRBJ1-1 gives the full variable domain: DVKVTQSSRYLVKRTGEKVFLECVQDMDHENMFWYRQDPGLGLRLIYFSYDVKMKEKGDIPEGYSVSREKKERFSLILESASTNQTSMYLCASTHRGLNTEAFFGQGTRLTVV.

The V call is TRBV5-6, the J call TRBJ2-5; D is perhaps TRBD1 (5 bases). Germline V CDR1 and CDR2: SGHDT, YYEEEE. The CDR3 length is 16 residues. Trimming left V 0 bases short and J 5 bases short, with 17 bases between. The CDR3 coding sequence is TGTGCCAGCAGCTTGGCCCAAGCAGGGCTGGACGAGACCCAGTACTTC. It specifies CASSLAQAGLDETQYF.

V gene TRBV4-3 combines with J gene TRBJ1-2; perhaps TRBD1 as D (6 bases). The CDR3 sequence is 15 residues long. Trimming took 0 bases from V and 7 from J, leaving 15 bases between them. CDR1 LGHNA and CDR2 YSLEER come from the germline V gene. The CDR3 bases are TGCGCCAGCAGCCAAGATTGGGGGCAGAGGACTGGCTACACCTTC. The encoded protein is CASSQDWGQRTGYTF.

The genes are TRBV20-1 and TRBJ1-3; D is unclear. The CDR3 covers 11 residues. Germline V gene lookup returns CDR1 DFQATT and CDR2 SNEGSKA (reference sequence). Deletions cut 1 base from V and 9 bases from J, with 7 bases between. The CDR3 DNA reads TGCAGTGCTAGAGGGGAGAGCACCATATATTTT. Encoded protein: CSARGESTIYF.

This chain connects TRBV6-5 to TRBJ1-5, with D unclear. V was pared by 5 bases and J by 3 bases, with 5 bases between. Per the germline V gene, CDR1 is MNHEY and CDR2 is SVGAGI. There are 12 residues in the CDR3. The CDR3 bases are TGTGCCAGCAGTCAATTCAATCAGCCCCAGCATTTT. Translating gives CASSQFNQPQHF.

V and J are TRBV7-2 and TRBJ1-1; 7 bases line up with TRBD1. CDR3 length: 15 residues. Trimming removed 3 bases from V and 1 base from J; junction bases left unmatched: 5. From germline, CDR1 is SGHTA and CDR2 FQGNSA. CDR3 in DNA: TGTGCCAGCAGCTTTCCCGGGACAGCGAACACTGAAGCTTTCTTT. It specifies CASSFPGTANTEAFF.

DNA of the CDR3: TGCAGTGCCGACAGCTATGGCTACACCTTC. Residues: CSADSYGYTF. V and J are TRBV20-1 and TRBJ1-2; perhaps TRBD1 as D (5 bases). This CDR3 is built from 10 residues. The germline V gene encodes CDR1 DFQATT and CDR2 SNEGSKA (reference sequence). The germline V and J ends were trimmed by 6 bases and 4 bases, with 6 bases remaining between them.

The CDR3 region has the DNA TGTGCCAGCGACAGGGCTCCCCCGTCCGAGCAGTACTTC. Its translation: CASDRAPPSEQYF. The rearrangement links TRBV28 to TRBJ2-7, with 7 positions matching TRBD1. Per germline, CDR1 MDHEN and CDR2 SYDVKM. V shed 8 bases and J 6 bases; nucleotides not matched to a gene: 10. CDR3 size: 13 residues.

The chain recombines TRBV3-1 (or the pseudogene TRBV3-2) with TRBJ1-2, with 7 bases identical to TRBD1. This CDR3 spans 14 amino acids. The ends lost 4 bases at V and 10 bases at J; junction bases unmatched: 12. Looked up from germline, CDR1 is LGHDT and CDR2 is YNNKEL (reference sequence). The CDR3 sequence: CASSPTGSSGSYTF. The CDR3 DNA follows: TGTGCCAGCAGCCCGACAGGGTCAAGCGGATCCTACACCTTC.

J is TRBJ1-5 and V is TRBV5-6, with 9 bases aligning to TRBD1. The trim removed 0 bases at V and 7 bases at J, leaving 5 bases unmatched. Germline V lookup: CDR1 SGHDT, CDR2 YYEEEE. The CDR3 extends over 15 amino acids. CDR3 sequence reads: CASSLGQGGWQPQHF. Here the CDR3 DNA reads TGTGCCAGCAGCTTGGGACAGGGGGGTTGGCAGCCCCAGCATTTT.

The J gene is TRBJ1-2, the V gene TRBV3-1 (or the pseudogene TRBV3-2); 9 positions agree with TRBD1. The CDR3 covers 15 residues. Germline-derived CDR1 and CDR2 are LGHDT and YNNKEL (reference sequence). The ends lost 2 bases at V and 2 bases at J; junction bases unmatched: 3. The CDR3 DNA sequence: TGTGCCAGCAGCCAATGGGACAGGGACAACTATGGCTACACCTTC. Translation gives CASSQWDRDNYGYTF.

Concerning this clone: An end of the junction differs from the germline gene, which may be a read error. This chain uses TRBV5-5 with TRBJ2-7; possibly TRBD1 for D (6 bases). The CDR3 loop spans 16 amino acids. Germline V gives CDR1 SGHKS, CDR2 YYEKEE (reference sequence). CDR3 nucleotides: TGTGCCAGCAGCCAAACTACAGGGTTCCTCTCCTACGAGCAGCACTTC. Translated: CASSQTTGFLSYEQHF.

The chain is built from TRBV18 and TRBJ1-4; D may be TRBD1 (5 bases). This CDR3 comprises 16 residues. Trimming removed 3 bases at V and 7 bases at J, with 18 bases between. Germline V gene data show CDR1 as KGHSH and CDR2 as LQKENI. CDR3 coding DNA: TGTGCCAGCTCACCTTCCGCGGCAGGGAGGGGTGAAAAACTGTTTTTT. Its protein product is CASSPSAAGRGEKLFF. Drawing the rest from reference TRBV18 and TRBJ1-4, the complete variable domain is NAGVMQNPRHLVRRRGQEARLRCSPMKGHSHVYWYRQLPEEGLKFMVYLQKENIIDESGMPKERFSAEFPKEGPSILRIQQVVRGDSAAYFCASSPSAAGRGEKLFFGSGTQLSVL.

J is TRBJ1-5 and V is TRBV19, with D maybe TRBD1 (5 bases). Germline lookup yields CDR1 LNHDA and CDR2 SQIVND (reference sequence). Between the trimmed V and J ends, which lost 10 bases and 6 bases, there was a span of 19 bases. The CDR3 contains 14 residues. The CDR3 reads CATEWTREGQPQHF. The CDR3 DNA reads TGTGCCACCGAATGGACCAGGGAGGGTCAGCCCCAGCATTTT.

This chain uses TRBV5-6 with TRBJ2-6, with D possibly matching TRBD1 (5 bases). CDR1 SGHDT and CDR2 YYEEEE come from the germline V gene. The V and J ends lost 7 bases and 0 bases respectively, with 11 bases between them. This CDR3 region has 15 residues. CDR3 nucleotide sequence: TGTGCCAGCGCCCTGGGGCTCTCTGGGGCCAACGTCCTGACTTTC. Its protein product is CASALGLSGANVLTF.

The genes are TRBV9 and TRBJ2-3; D unresolved. Germline V CDR1 and CDR2: SGDLS, YYNGEE. The CDR3 loop spans 13 amino acids. Trimming removed 0 bases from V and 2 bases from J, with 4 bases in between. CDR3 in DNA: TGTGCCAGCAGCGTAGGTATCACAGATACGCAGTATTTT. It is translated as CASSVGITDTQYF.

CDR3 region: CAWEIQGSYGYTF. The CDR3, as DNA: TGTGCCTGGGAGATACAGGGAAGCTATGGCTACACCTTC. This chain joins TRBV30 and TRBJ1-2; weak D call: TRBD1 (6 bases). In germline, CDR1 is GTSNPN, CDR2 SVGIG (reference sequence). CDR3 length equals 13 residues. V was shortened by 5 bases and J by 4 bases, with 14 bases between the two germline ends.

With regard to this clone: The germline gene is not matched at one end of the junction; a read error may be the cause. The chain is built from TRBV19 and TRBJ2-3; a weak D match, TRBD1 (6 bases). CDR3 length: 14 residues. The germline gives CDR1 LNHDA, CDR2 SQIVND (reference sequence). The CDR3 is CASSTQGSRDTQYF. DNA for the CDR3: TGTGCCAGTAGTACACAGGGAAGCAGAGATACGCAGTATTTT.

The rearrangement uses TRBV30 and TRBJ1-2; 8 bases map to TRBD1. Trimming removed 4 bases from V and 6 bases from J; junction bases left unmatched: 7. Germline CDR1 is GTSNPN and CDR2 is SVGIG (reference sequence). The CDR3 loop spans 13 amino acids. In DNA form, the CDR3 reads TGTGCCTGGACCTTGGACAGGGAGGATGGCTACACCTTC. It specifies CAWTLDREDGYTF.

The rearrangement uses TRBV10-1 and TRBJ1-4; tentatively, D is TRBD1 (5 bases). Germline CDR1 is WNHNN and CDR2 is SYGVQD (reference sequence). CDR3 length: 14 residues. V lost 8 bases, J lost 2 bases, and 12 bases lay in between. The CDR3 sequence: CASAFRGTNEKLFF. CDR3 in DNA: TGCGCCAGCGCTTTTAGGGGCACTAATGAAAAACTGTTTTTT.

A few counts support this clone. The chain combines TRBV30 with TRBJ1-2, with a weak D call TRBD1 (5 bases). In germline, CDR1 is GTSNPN, CDR2 SVGIG (reference sequence). CDR3 length: 12 residues. V was pared by 2 bases and J by 8 bases, with 12 bases between. CDR3 loop: CAWSSGLGGYTF. The CDR3 coding sequence is TGTGCCTGGAGTTCAGGGTTGGGCGGCTACACCTTC.

V and J are TRBV29-1 and TRBJ1-2; D gene uncertain. The V end lost 7 bases, the J end lost 7 bases, and 16 bases lay between the germline ends. The CDR3 contains 12 residues. Germline assignment: CDR1 SQVTM and CDR2 ANQGSEA. The CDR3 reads CSATTGGSGYTF. As DNA, the CDR3 is TGCAGCGCCACGACGGGAGGGTCTGGCTACACCTTC.

The chain links TRBV5-1 to TRBJ2-1; TRBD2 matches at 7 bases. From germline, CDR1 is SGHRS and CDR2 YFSETQ. V shed 4 bases, J shed 5 bases, and the junction held 12 bases outside the gene matches. The CDR3 covers 16 residues. Here the CDR3 reads CASSPRSGFFNNEQFF. CDR3 DNA: TGCGCCAGCAGCCCCCGTAGCGGGTTCTTCAACAATGAGCAGTTCTTC. Full variable domain (outside the CDR3, taken from reference TRBV5-1 and TRBJ2-1): KAGVTQTPRYLIKTRGQQVTLSCSPISGHRSVSWYQQTPGQGLQFLFEYFSETQRNKGNFPGRFSGRQFSNSRSEMNVSTLELGDSALYLCASSPRSGFFNNEQFFGPGTRLTVL.

The chain joins TRBV30 to TRBJ2-7; D might be TRBD1 (6 bases). Looked up from germline, CDR1 is GTSNPN and CDR2 is SVGIG (reference sequence). V lost 1 base, J lost 6 bases, and 16 bases lay in between. The CDR3 extends over 14 amino acids. For the CDR3, the DNA is TGTGCCTGGAGTGGGGGGCTACCTCCCGGCGAGCAGTACTTC. Translated: CAWSGGLPPGEQYF.

This clone has more than one count but fewer than ten. V is TRBV28 and J is TRBJ1-2; D remains unclear. The V gene's germline CDR1 is MDHEN and CDR2 SYDVKM. The ends were cut back, 11 bases at V and 8 bases at J, with 18 bases in the middle. The CDR3 totals 12 residues. The CDR3 sequence is CASGRESAGYTF. CDR3 DNA sequence: TGTGCCTCGGGCCGGGAGTCGGCCGGCTACACCTTC.